The 19 T cell receptor beta chains given below trace back to one sample, sequenced in a study of Graves' ophthalmopathy and Graves' hyperthyroidism. Investigators amplified TCR beta CDR3 regions from RNA transcripts. HTBI primers primed a first-round RT-PCR, and a second-round multiplex PCR followed. TCRdb reprocessed the multiplex PCR reads with MiXCR, giving one entry per CDR3 protein. The top ten hold 9.8% of the sample, which has fewer than 600,000 distinct CDR3 sequences, approximately 15% seen once. The source material was blood. These TCRs come from a woman aged 25 to 39 with Graves' ophthalmopathy.

This clonotype was seen a few times. CDR3 region: CASSFWGSRSGANVLTF. CDR3 coding DNA: TGTGCCAGCAGTTTCTGGGGATCTCGCTCTGGGGCCAACGTCCTGACTTTC. V gene TRBV27 combines with J gene TRBJ2-6; D remains unclear. Germline CDR1 and CDR2: MNHEY and SMNVEV (reference sequence). The CDR3 consists of 17 residues. Trimming cost V 3 bases and J 0 bases, with 12 bases left between them. Filled out from reference TRBV27 and TRBJ2-6, the complete variable domain reads EAQVTQNPRYLITVTGKKLTVTCSQNMNHEYMSWYRQDPGLGLRQIYYSMNVEVTDKGDVPEGYKVSRKEKRNFPLILESPSPNQTSLYFCASSFWGSRSGANVLTFGAGSRLTVL.

The CDR3 is CATTPGVNTGELFF. CDR3 in DNA: TGTGCCACCACACCGGGGGTGAACACCGGGGAGCTGTTTTTT. The rearrangement joins TRBV2 to TRBJ2-2; D perhaps matches TRBD2 (6 bases). The germline V gene encodes CDR1 SNHLY and CDR2 FYNNEI. The V and J ends lost 10 bases and 1 base respectively, with 13 bases between them. The CDR3 length is 14 residues.

This clonotype was detected many times. The chain carries TRBV19 and TRBJ1-5; D is perhaps TRBD1 (6 bases). The CDR3 covers 17 residues. The V and J ends lost 5 bases and 1 base respectively, with 18 bases between them. Germline V gene lookup returns CDR1 LNHDA and CDR2 SQIVND (reference sequence). The CDR3 DNA is TGTGCCAGTAGTCCGCGGGTACAGGGCATGAGCAATCAGCCCCAGCATTTT. Translation: CASSPRVQGMSNQPQHF.

In its sample, this clonotype was seen many times. The chain links TRBV15 to TRBJ2-7, with 10 bases aligning to TRBD2. This CDR3 has 15 amino acids. The V gene end was trimmed by 5 bases and the J gene end by 0 bases; junction bases not matched to a gene: 4. Germline values: CDR1 LNHNV, CDR2 YYDKDF (reference sequence). CDR3 sequence: CATSVLAGLSYEQYF. The CDR3 nucleotides are TGTGCCACCAGCGTACTAGCGGGGCTCTCCTACGAGCAGTACTTC. The full variable domain, with the rest looked up from reference TRBV15 and TRBJ2-7, is DAMVIQNPRYQVTQFGKPVTLSCSQTLNHNVMYWYQQKSSQAPKLLFHYYDKDFNNEADTPDNFQSRRPNTSFCFLDIRSPGLGDTAMYLCATSVLAGLSYEQYFGPGTRLTVT.

This clonotype has a count of ten or more. The chain has TRBV2 and TRBJ1-1; D unresolved. CDR1 and CDR2 (germline): SNHLY, FYNNEI. This CDR3 has 14 residues. The V and J ends lost 7 bases and 1 base respectively, with 13 bases between them. CDR3 sequence reads: CASKVQRQNTEAFF. In DNA form, the CDR3 reads TGTGCCAGCAAGGTCCAGCGACAGAACACTGAAGCTTTCTTT.

This clonotype was observed many times. Here the CDR3 DNA reads TGTGCCAGCAGCTCCGGCCAGGGAGCCCTCGGGTCCCTCTATGGCTACACCTTC. Residues: CASSSGQGALGSLYGYTF. The genes are TRBV27 and TRBJ1-2; maybe TRBD1 (5 bases). V gave up 6 bases and J gave up 4 bases, with 27 bases separating them. Per germline, CDR1 MNHEY and CDR2 SMNVEV (reference sequence). This CDR3 is 18 amino acids long.

This clonotype appeared many times. This chain uses TRBV6-2 or TRBV6-3 with TRBJ2-7, with TRBD1 matching 10 bases. Germline V gene data show CDR1 as MNHEY and CDR2 as SVGEGT. Losses at the gene ends were 6 bases for V and 7 bases for J; bases not matched to a gene: 9. The CDR3 has 14 residues. CDR3 amino acids: CASRYLDRGGEQYF. In DNA form, the CDR3 reads TGTGCCAGCAGATATTTGGACAGGGGGGGGGAGCAGTACTTC.

This clonotype was counted many times. This chain uses TRBV9 with TRBJ1-1, with D maybe TRBD1 (5 bases). The CDR3 is 15 residues long. The V gene's germline CDR1 is SGDLS and CDR2 YYNGEE. The V and J ends lost 4 bases and 2 bases respectively, with 15 bases between them. CDR3 in DNA: TGTGCCAGCAGCCCTGGTGTGGGACTTAACACTGAAGCTTTCTTT. It is translated as CASSPGVGLNTEAFF.

This clonotype was seen many times. The chain employs TRBV6-1 and TRBJ2-5; D unresolved. The germline V and J ends were trimmed by 5 bases and 7 bases, with 14 bases remaining between them. The length of the CDR3 is 13 residues. Germline assignment: CDR1 MNHNS and CDR2 SASEGT. This CDR3 is CASSTTPGGTQYF. The CDR3 DNA follows: TGTGCCAGCAGTACGACTCCTGGCGGGACCCAGTACTTC.

Many counts were recorded for this clonotype. The DNA for the CDR3 is TGTGCCAGCAGAGCCCGGGACAGATTAACTATCGGCTACACCTTC. Translated: CASRARDRLTIGYTF. The chain carries TRBV6-1 and TRBJ1-2; the match to TRBD1 covers 7 bases. The CDR3 is 15 amino acids. The germline gives CDR1 MNHNS, CDR2 SASEGT. V lost 6 bases to trimming and J lost 8 bases; unmatched junction nucleotides: 15.

This clonotype was seen just once. The chain joins TRBV10-3 to TRBJ2-2; 11 bases match TRBD2. The germline V gene has CDR1 ENHRY and CDR2 SYGVKD. V lost 10 bases and J lost 5; bases outside the gene matches: 15. There are 17 residues in the CDR3. The CDR3 loop reads CATSPLTGTSGTGELFF. Here the CDR3 DNA reads TGTGCCACCTCACCGCTTACCGGGACTAGCGGAACCGGGGAGCTGTTTTTT.

The chain carries TRBV29-1 and TRBJ2-2, with TRBD2 matching over 12 bases. CDR3 size: 16 residues. Germline trimming cut 3 bases from V and 4 bases from J; bases unmatched to any gene: 6. The V gene's germline CDR1 is SQVTM and CDR2 ANQGSEA. The CDR3 coding sequence is TGCAGCGTTGAGAAGGGGGGACTAGCGGGCACCGGGGAGCTGTTTTTT. Its translation: CSVEKGGLAGTGELFF.

This clonotype was counted many times. A junction boundary mismatches the germline segment, possibly from a read error. The chain carries TRBV2 and TRBJ2-7, with D possibly TRBD2 on 6 matching bases. Germline V gives CDR1 SNHLY, CDR2 FYNNEI. The CDR3 has 12 residues. The CDR3, as DNA: TGTGCCAGCAGTGGGGACTCATACGAGCGGTACTTC. Residues: CASSGDSYERYF.

This clonotype has ten or more counts. The J gene is TRBJ1-5, the V gene TRBV6-5; D is ambiguous. The CDR3 has 13 amino acids. The V end lost 1 base, the J end lost 5 bases, and 6 bases lay between the germline ends. The germline CDR1 and CDR2 sequences are MNHEY and SVGAGI. CDR3 amino acids: CASSYYPDQPQHF. In nucleotides, the CDR3 is TGTGCCAGCAGTTACTACCCGGATCAGCCCCAGCATTTT.

The table lists this clonotype with many counts. The genes are TRBV6-1 and TRBJ2-7; 8 bases line up with TRBD1. Germline V gene sequence: CDR1 MNHNS, CDR2 SASEGT. Germline trimming cut 1 base from V and 3 bases from J; bases unmatched to any gene: 8. This CDR3 contains 16 residues. CDR3 sequence reads: CASSEELGTGGYEQYF. In DNA form, the CDR3 reads TGTGCCAGCAGTGAAGAGTTGGGGACAGGAGGCTACGAGCAGTACTTC.

This rearrangement joins TRBV12-3 or TRBV12-4 to TRBJ2-7; D remains ambiguous. The CDR3 extends over 12 amino acids. V was cut by 3 bases and J by 5 bases, with 8 bases left in between. The CDR3 nucleotides are TGTGCCAGCAGTTTCGGCTCGCACGAGCAGTACTTC. Its translation: CASSFGSHEQYF.

This clonotype has ten or more counts. CDR3 region: CASSSTGGSGYTF. CDR3 in DNA: TGTGCCAGCAGCTCGACAGGGGGATCTGGCTACACCTTC. The chain uses TRBV13 and TRBJ1-2, with 9 bases that match TRBD1. V gave up 4 bases and J gave up 7 bases; unmatched junction bases: 4. This CDR3 is built from 13 residues. CDR1 is PRHDT and CDR2 is FYEKMQ in the germline V gene (reference sequence).

This clonotype occurred many times. The chain couples TRBV6-5 to TRBJ1-2; D gene ambiguous. V was cut by 4 bases and J by 2 bases, with 14 bases left in between. In germline, CDR1 is MNHEY, CDR2 SVGAGI. The CDR3 has 15 amino acids. CDR3 nucleotides: TGTGCCAGCAGTTCAAGGGATATTCGGAACTATGGCTACACCTTC. Encoded protein: CASSSRDIRNYGYTF.

This clonotype was found many times. The chain uses TRBV6-1 and TRBJ1-1; maybe TRBD1 (5 bases). Trimming took off 8 bases at V and 3 bases at J, with 16 bases between the two ends. This CDR3 has 14 residues. Germline V gene data show CDR1 as MNHNS and CDR2 as SASEGT. The CDR3 sequence is CASGIGAGDTEAFF. CDR3 bases: TGTGCCAGCGGGATCGGGGCCGGTGACACTGAAGCTTTCTTT.